This TCR beta chain is from a study of EBV T-cell therapy then PD-1 blockade in nasopharyngeal carcinoma (dated by TCRdb to about 2021). The Qiagen DNeasy Kit was used to extract genomic DNA from the sorted cells. TCR beta chain deep sequencing was performed on the immunoSEQ platform. The authors processed their data as follows. The immunoSEQ Analyzer software was used to analyze the repertoire data. TCRdb limited this immuneACCESS table to in-frame rearrangements with V and J called. A share of clones is missing; checked studies link under half to unresolved V genes, and the rest is unexplained. V and J calls and clone size are given by that table; D and trimming were obtained from the DNA. The sample table contains 20,000 to 25,000 clones; only one count was recorded for approximately 87% of them. The ten most abundant clones make up over 25% of the sample. CDR1 is given as MNHEY and CDR2 as SVGAGI, both from the germline V gene. The cysteine opens and the phenylalanine closes a CDR3 of 14 amino acids. CDR3 DNA is the only sequence kept; it has 42 bases, read in frame from the first base. From V the trimming removes 2 bases and from J it removes 4 bases, while the gene matches leave 1 base of the junction unaccounted for.

What the treatment or condition label conveys for this sample: AdE1-LMPpoly-expanded autologous EBV-specific T-cell therapy followed by anti-PD-1 nivolumab. Remarks on this clone: Its cognate antigen has yet to be identified. There are no base qualities to consult, and no much larger clone falls within one base.

The chain is encoded by TRBV6-5 joined to TRBJ2-5; 10 central nucleotides agree with TRBD2. The sample here was CD8+ T cells from blood, taken around day 65 from a patient whose treatment included autologous EBV-specific T cells and nivolumab. This receptor was identified in a man aged 35 to 55 with nasopharyngeal carcinoma. The nucleotides are TGTGCCAGCAGTTACGTAGCGGGGGGAGAGACCCAGTACTTC. Translated, it reads CASSYVAGGETQYF.